Each of the 24 T cell receptor beta chains below was sequenced from the same sample in a study of blood T cell repertoires in COVID-19. TCRdb keeps only in-frame clones here, not all; method: immunoSEQ multiplex PCR. The profile shows roughly 330,000 clones, around 86% of them singletons. The sample consisted of peripheral blood. These receptors were collected from a woman aged 45-65 years with acute or convalescent COVID-19.

The chain employs TRBV24-1 and TRBJ2-5, with 8 bases that match TRBD1. J was trimmed by 5 bases and V by 4 bases; bases with no gene match: 8. The CDR3 is 15 amino acids. Germline loops: CDR1 KGHDR, CDR2 SFDVKD. The CDR3 region has the DNA TGTGCCACCAGTGACCCACAGGGGGAAGGGGAGACCCAGTACTTC. It is translated as CATSDPQGEGETQYF.

The rearrangement joins TRBV7-8 to TRBJ2-7; 11 bases are a match to TRBD2. Germline lookup yields CDR1 SGHVS and CDR2 FQNEAQ. The CDR3 consists of 16 residues. V was pared by 5 bases and J by 0 bases, with 6 bases of the junction left unmatched. The CDR3 nucleotides are TGTGCCAGCAGCCTGGGGACTAGCGGTTTCTCCTACGAGCAGTACTTC. Translated, it gives CASSLGTSGFSYEQYF.

This clone appeared once. The genes are TRBV10-3 and TRBJ2-7, with D unclear. The CDR3 extends over 11 amino acids. Per germline, CDR1 ENHRY and CDR2 SYGVKD. V was shortened by 4 bases and J by 3 bases, with 4 bases between the two germline ends. CDR3 nucleotide sequence: TGTGCCATCAGTGGAGGCTACGAGCAGTACTTC. It translates to CAISGGYEQYF.

This chain links TRBV5-1 with TRBJ2-7; 7 bases match TRBD1. CDR3 length equals 16 residues. Trimming cost V 2 bases and J 2 bases; bases outside gene matches: 10. CDR1 and CDR2 from the germline V gene are SGHRS and YFSETQ. The CDR3 sequence: CASSFTPDRLTYEQYF. Here the CDR3 DNA reads TGCGCCAGCAGCTTCACACCGGACAGGCTGACCTACGAGCAGTACTTC.

The V and J genes are TRBV6-5 and TRBJ2-1, with D hard to call. The CDR3 length is 13 residues. V lost 2 bases and J lost 8, with 10 bases in between. CDR1 and CDR2 (germline): MNHEY, SVGAGI. CDR3 DNA sequence: TGTGCCAGCAGTTACAAAGGAGAGGATGAGCAGTTCTTC. Protein product: CASSYKGEDEQFF.

The chain couples TRBV11-3 to TRBJ2-5, with 10 bases matching TRBD1. V gave up 5 bases and J gave up 5 bases; unmatched junction bases: 14. Germline V gene lookup returns CDR1 SGHNT and CDR2 YENEEA. The CDR3 loop spans 17 amino acids. The CDR3 DNA reads as TGTGCCAGCAGCGCACGGGGGCCGACAGGGGGCCTTGAGACCCAGTACTTC. Encoded protein: CASSARGPTGGLETQYF.

The gene calls are TRBV10-3 and TRBJ1-1, with a weak D call TRBD1 (5 bases). The CDR3 has 14 amino acids. Trimming took 6 bases from V and 3 from J, leaving 14 bases between them. CDR1 and CDR2 from the germline V gene are ENHRY and SYGVKD. CDR3 coding DNA: TGTGCCATCAGCTCCCGGGGCGGGGACACTGAAGCTTTCTTT. Translated, it gives CAISSRGGDTEAFF.

The chain uses TRBV5-1 and TRBJ2-5, with 13 bases fitting TRBD2. The germline V gene encodes CDR1 SGHRS and CDR2 YFSETQ. The CDR3 is made up of 17 amino acids. Trimming cost V 4 bases and J 5 bases; bases outside gene matches: 11. CDR3 amino acids: CASSKSPGLAGRETQYF. As DNA, the CDR3 is TGCGCCAGCAGCAAATCCCCGGGACTAGCGGGAAGGGAGACCCAGTACTTC.

The table lists this clone with a few counts. V gene TRBV7-8 combines with J gene TRBJ2-3; 10 bases line up with TRBD2. The CDR3 consists of 17 residues. Germline V gives CDR1 SGHVS, CDR2 FQNEAQ. V shed 1 base, J shed 4 bases, and the junction held 8 bases outside the gene matches. The CDR3: CASSLGPSGSFSDTQYF. Here the CDR3 DNA reads TGTGCCAGCAGCTTAGGTCCTAGCGGGAGTTTCTCAGATACGCAGTATTTT.

The chain uses TRBV24-1 and TRBJ2-2, with D perhaps TRBD2 (6 bases). CDR3 size: 15 residues. Germline V gene lookup returns CDR1 KGHDR and CDR2 SFDVKD. Trimming left V 0 bases short and J 5 bases short, with 9 bases between. The CDR3 DNA is TGTGCCACCAGTGATTTGCGGAGGGGAACCGGGGAGCTGTTTTTT. Amino acids: CATSDLRRGTGELFF.

The chain couples TRBV21-1 to TRBJ2-5; the DNA was not compared with TRBD2, the D call given in the table. TRBV21-1 is an annotated pseudogene. The CDR3 length is 17 residues. CDR3 sequence: CASSKGNPGIIQETQYF. CDR3 DNA: TGTGCCAGCAGCAAAGGCAACCCGGGGATAATACAAGAGACCCAGTACTTC.

The CDR3 region is CASSHGGADVPRARDTQYF. The CDR3 DNA reads as TGTGCCAGCTCTCACGGGGGGGCAGACGTTCCAAGAGCGCGAGATACGCAGTATTTT. This rearrangement joins TRBV18 to TRBJ2-3; 8 bases line up with TRBD2. Germline V CDR1 and CDR2: KGHSH, LQKENI. The ends lost 6 bases at V and 5 bases at J; junction bases unmatched: 22. This CDR3 has 19 amino acids. Using reference TRBV18 and TRBJ2-3 for the parts outside the CDR3, the full variable domain is NAGVMQNPRHLVRRRGQEARLRCSPMKGHSHVYWYRQLPEEGLKFMVYLQKENIIDESGMPKERFSAEFPKEGPSILRIQQVVRGDSAAYFCASSHGGADVPRARDTQYFGPGTRLTVL.

This rearrangement joins TRBV10-3 to TRBJ2-7; 8 bases are a match to TRBD2. The CDR3 loop spans 13 amino acids. Germline V gene sequence: CDR1 ENHRY, CDR2 SYGVKD. V lost 3 bases to trimming and J lost 7 bases; unmatched junction nucleotides: 5. CDR3 sequence: CAISEHSGGEQYF. The CDR3 DNA follows: TGTGCCATCAGTGAACATTCGGGGGGGGAGCAGTACTTC.

V and J are TRBV2 and TRBJ2-2; 9 bases are a match to TRBD1. V shed 8 bases and J 0 bases; nucleotides not matched to a gene: 4. This CDR3 is 15 amino acids long. The V gene's germline CDR1 is SNHLY and CDR2 FYNNEI. Written as DNA, the CDR3 is TGTGCCAGCGGACAGGGGTCGACGAACACCGGGGAGCTGTTTTTT. Amino acids: CASGQGSTNTGELFF. The full variable domain, completed using reference TRBV2 and TRBJ2-2, is EPEVTQTPSHQVTQMGQEVILRCVPISNHLYFYWYRQILGQKVEFLVSFYNNEISEKSEIFDDQFSVERPDGSNFTLKIRSTKLEDSAMYFCASGQGSTNTGELFFGEGSRLTVL.

The rearrangement uses TRBV19 and TRBJ1-4; D not resolved. Trimming stripped 5 bases from V and 6 bases from J, with 16 bases between. The CDR3 is made up of 15 amino acids. Germline V gene sequence: CDR1 LNHDA, CDR2 SQIVND (reference sequence). The CDR3 loop is CASSSPGNGDEKLFF. In nucleotides, the CDR3 is TGTGCCAGTAGTTCCCCGGGAAACGGTGATGAAAAACTGTTTTTT. Looking up the rest from reference TRBV19 and TRBJ1-4 gives the full variable domain: DGGITQSPKYLFRKEGQNVTLSCEQNLNHDAMYWYRQDPGQGLRLIYYSQIVNDFQKGDIAEGYSVSREKKESFPLTVTSAQKNPTAFYLCASSSPGNGDEKLFFGSGTQLSVL.

The chain recombines TRBV5-5 with TRBJ2-2; D remains unclear. Between the trimmed V and J ends, which lost 1 base and 1 base, there was a span of 11 bases. Germline values: CDR1 SGHKS, CDR2 YYEKEE (reference sequence). The CDR3 is 16 residues long. For the CDR3, the DNA is TGTGCCAGCAGCTTGTATCGTCTAGAGAACACCGGGGAGCTGTTTTTT. Protein sequence: CASSLYRLENTGELFF.

This clone was seen only once. The chain is built from TRBV7-3 and TRBJ2-7, with 7 nucleotides matching TRBD1. The CDR3 contains 15 residues. V lost 5 bases and J lost 3; bases outside the gene matches: 10. Germline-derived CDR1 and CDR2 are SGHTA and FQGTGA. In DNA, the CDR3 is TGTGCCAGCAGCCCGGGACAGACCATCTACTACGAGCAGTACTTC. It codes for CASSPGQTIYYEQYF.

The rearrangement links TRBV6-2 or TRBV6-3 to TRBJ1-4; tentative D call: TRBD1 (5 bases). Deletions cut 1 base from V and 8 bases from J, with 11 bases between. The CDR3 is 14 amino acids. Germline V gives CDR1 MNHEY, CDR2 SVGEGT. CDR3 in DNA: TGTGCCAGCAGTTACTTCGGGGGTCAGGAAAAACTGTTTTTT. Protein product: CASSYFGGQEKLFF.

The chain recombines TRBV30 with TRBJ1-5; 9 bases map to TRBD1. The CDR3 has 13 amino acids. The junction had 3 bases not matched to a gene; V was cut back by 4 bases and J by 5 bases. Germline lookup yields CDR1 GTSNPN and CDR2 SVGIG (reference sequence). The chain's CDR3 is CAWNGQGYQPQHF. CDR3 coding DNA: TGTGCCTGGAACGGACAGGGGTATCAGCCCCAGCATTTT.

This clone was recorded a few times. The V call is TRBV2, the J call TRBJ2-7; tentatively, D is TRBD1 (5 bases). V was cut by 10 bases and J by 1 base, with 17 bases left in between. In germline, CDR1 is SNHLY, CDR2 FYNNEI. This CDR3 comprises 14 residues. Here the CDR3 reads CATQTAAVSYEQYF. CDR3 coding DNA: TGTGCCACCCAGACAGCTGCTGTTTCCTACGAGCAGTACTTC.

The V gene is TRBV5-6, the J gene TRBJ1-1; maybe TRBD1 (6 bases). This CDR3 spans 12 amino acids. V was trimmed by 2 bases and J by 7 bases, leaving 9 bases between them. In germline, CDR1 is SGHDT, CDR2 YYEEEE. The CDR3 loop is CASSFGQFEAFF. The CDR3 coding sequence is TGTGCCAGCAGCTTCGGACAGTTTGAAGCTTTCTTT.

This clone is a singleton in its sample. The chain employs TRBV7-6 and TRBJ2-7; TRBD2 matches 7 bases. V dropped 0 bases and J dropped 2; count of bases not matched to a gene: 1. The CDR3 has 14 amino acids. The germline gives CDR1 SGHVS, CDR2 FNYEAQ. CDR3 DNA sequence: TGTGCCAGCAGCTTAGCGGGACTAACCTACGAGCAGTACTTC. Amino acids: CASSLAGLTYEQYF. Supplemented by reference TRBV7-6 and TRBJ2-7, the full variable domain reads GAGVSQSPRYKVTKRGQDVALRCDPISGHVSLYWYRQALGQGPEFLTYFNYEAQQDKSGLPNDRFSAERPEGSISTLTIQRTEQRDSAMYRCASSLAGLTYEQYFGPGTRLTVT.

The chain uses TRBV7-3 and TRBJ2-1; 10 nucleotides match TRBD2. Germline CDR1 SGHTA, CDR2 FQGTGA. The J segment lost 6 bases and the V segment lost 2 bases, leaving 13 bases of the junction unmatched. The CDR3 spans 18 residues. The CDR3 nucleotides read TGTGCCAGCAGCTTACACCATTTAGCGGGAGGTCAGGGCAATGAGCAGTTCTTC. Translated, it gives CASSLHHLAGGQGNEQFF.

V is TRBV25-1 and J is TRBJ2-7; 9 bases align to TRBD1. Trimming took 7 bases from V and 4 from J; bases not matched to a gene: 5. Germline CDR1 reads MGHDK; CDR2 reads SYGVNS. The CDR3 extends over 13 amino acids. The CDR3 DNA is TGTGCCAGCAAGGAGACAGGGGGTTACGAGCAGTACTTC. The encoded protein is CASKETGGYEQYF.